A single sample is the source of the 14 T cell receptor beta chains below, sequenced in a study of cytomegalovirus exposure and HLA in healthy donors. TCRdb's table, derived via immunoSEQ multiplex PCR, lists solely in-frame clones and lacks some. The data contain roughly 130,000 clones, roughly 89% of them singletons. Sequenced material: PBMCs. The receptor set was obtained from a woman aged 18-29 years in good health and CMV-seropositive.

The chain joins TRBV2 to TRBJ2-2; unclear D gene. The CDR3 length is 14 residues. CDR1 and CDR2 (germline): SNHLY, FYNNEI. The V end was cut by 3 bases, the J end by 0 bases, with 5 bases between. CDR3 sequence (DNA): TGTGCCAGCAGTGACCCAGCGAACACCGGGGAGCTGTTTTTT. Translation gives CASSDPANTGELFF.

The genes are TRBV9 and TRBJ2-1; tentative D call: TRBD1 (6 bases). CDR1 and CDR2 from the germline V gene are SGDLS and YYNGEE. This CDR3 has 13 amino acids. V was trimmed by 4 bases and J by 6 bases, leaving 11 bases between them. The CDR3 coding sequence is TGTGCCAGCAGCAGGGGGAATGTCAATGAGCAGTTCTTC. This sequence encodes CASSRGNVNEQFF.

Here the CDR3 DNA reads TGTGCCAGCAGCCAAGATCTGGTCAGTGACTTTCCCGCTAATGAAAAACTGTTTTTT. Translation gives CASSQDLVSDFPANEKLFF. The chain is built from TRBV4-2 and TRBJ1-4; D ambiguous. The CDR3 contains 19 residues. Germline V gives CDR1 LGHNA, CDR2 YNFKEQ. V was shortened by 0 bases and J by 3 bases, with 20 bases between the two germline ends.

The chain links TRBV6-1 to TRBJ1-2, with D maybe TRBD1 (6 bases). Germline V gene lookup returns CDR1 MNHNS and CDR2 SASEGT. There are 17 residues in the CDR3. V lost 0 bases and J lost 4, with 18 bases in between. CDR3 region: CASSEAAQGIRGYGYTF. In DNA, the CDR3 is TGTGCCAGCAGTGAAGCGGCACAGGGCATCCGGGGCTATGGCTACACCTTC.

The genes are TRBV15 and TRBJ1-1; unclear D gene. CDR1 and CDR2 (germline): LNHNV, YYDKDF (reference sequence). The CDR3 has 15 residues. The germline V and J ends were trimmed by 0 bases and 2 bases, with 10 bases remaining between them. The CDR3 sequence is CATSRDNAGNTEAFF. The CDR3 nucleotides are TGTGCCACCAGCAGAGATAACGCAGGCAACACTGAAGCTTTCTTT. Looking up the rest from reference TRBV15 and TRBJ1-1 gives the full variable domain: DAMVIQNPRYQVTQFGKPVTLSCSQTLNHNVMYWYQQKSSQAPKLLFHYYDKDFNNEADTPDNFQSRRPNTSFCFLDIRSPGLGDTAMYLCATSRDNAGNTEAFFGQGTRLTVV.

The J gene is TRBJ2-2, the V gene TRBV19, with a weak D call TRBD2 (6 bases). Trimming cost V 3 bases and J 1 base, with 12 bases left between them. This CDR3 is built from 16 residues. Germline-derived CDR1 and CDR2 are LNHDA and SQIVND (reference sequence). CDR3 amino acids: CASSMLLRGNTGELFF. CDR3 sequence (DNA): TGTGCCAGTAGTATGCTGCTGCGGGGGAACACCGGGGAGCTGTTTTTT.

This clone is a singleton in its sample. The chain uses TRBV27 and TRBJ1-2; 7 nucleotides line up with TRBD1. V was clipped by 7 bases and J by 4 bases; unmatched bases: 12. Germline V CDR1 and CDR2: MNHEY, SMNVEV (reference sequence). The CDR3 has 15 residues. The CDR3 sequence is CASTLRQGVGYGYTF. The CDR3 DNA follows: TGTGCCAGCACCCTTAGACAGGGAGTAGGCTATGGCTACACCTTC.

The chain couples TRBV5-1 to TRBJ1-1, with 7 bases that match TRBD1. With 0 bases clipped from V and 5 bases from J, the junction kept 7 bases outside the gene matches. Germline CDR1 is SGHRS and CDR2 is YFSETQ. This CDR3 has 15 residues. CDR3 residues: CASSLDDRAMTEAFF. In DNA form, the CDR3 reads TGCGCCAGCAGCTTGGACGACAGGGCGATGACTGAAGCTTTCTTT.

The V call is TRBV7-2, the J call TRBJ2-7; TRBD2 aligns across 10 bases. The V gene's germline CDR1 is SGHTA and CDR2 FQGNSA. The CDR3 loop spans 14 amino acids. V gave up 5 bases and J gave up 4 bases; unmatched junction bases: 5. The CDR3 nucleotides read TGTGCCAGCAGCATTAGCGGGGGGATGTACGAGCAGTACTTC. Translated, it gives CASSISGGMYEQYF. Based on the CDR3 plus reference TRBV7-2 and TRBJ2-7, the full variable domain is GAGVSQSPSNKVTEKGKDVELRCDPISGHTALYWYRQSLGQGLEFLIYFQGNSAPDKSGLPSDRFSAERTGGSVSTLTIQRTQQEDSAVYLCASSISGGMYEQYFGPGTRLTVT.

The rearrangement joins TRBV4-1 to TRBJ1-2; TRBD1 agrees at 9 bases. The germline V gene encodes CDR1 MGHRA and CDR2 YSYEKL. The CDR3 extends over 15 amino acids. V shed 0 bases and J 4 bases; nucleotides not matched to a gene: 3. The CDR3 region is CASSQEDRGGYGYTF. The CDR3 DNA is TGCGCCAGCAGCCAAGAAGACAGGGGGGGCTATGGCTACACCTTC.

The chain couples TRBV10-3 to TRBJ2-7; the D gene is possibly TRBD1 (6 bases). This CDR3 is built from 16 residues. Germline V gene lookup returns CDR1 ENHRY and CDR2 SYGVKD. Trimming took 0 bases from V and 3 from J, leaving 15 bases between them. CDR3 region: CAISESNEDRHYEQYF. CDR3 DNA: TGTGCCATCAGTGAGTCGAATGAGGACAGACACTACGAGCAGTACTTC.

The V gene is TRBV30, the J gene TRBJ1-6; D unclear. The CDR3 is made up of 17 amino acids. Between the trimmed V and J ends, which lost 0 bases and 2 bases, there was a span of 14 bases. Germline values: CDR1 GTSNPN, CDR2 SVGIG (reference sequence). The CDR3 here is CAWSVRRGGTYNSPLHF. The CDR3 nucleotides read TGTGCCTGGAGTGTACGACGGGGTGGAACCTATAATTCACCCCTCCACTTT.

The genes are TRBV27 and TRBJ1-5, with D maybe TRBD1 (5 bases). This CDR3 is built from 16 residues. The V end lost 5 bases, the J end lost 0 bases, and 14 bases lay between the germline ends. Germline V lookup: CDR1 MNHEY, CDR2 SMNVEV (reference sequence). The CDR3 loop reads CASSPDRPNSNQPQHF. CDR3 nucleotide sequence: TGTGCCAGCAGTCCCGACAGACCCAATAGCAATCAGCCCCAGCATTTT.

The chain carries TRBV6-6 and TRBJ1-1; 9 nucleotides match TRBD1. The germline V gene encodes CDR1 MNHNY and CDR2 SVGAGI (reference sequence). The CDR3 is made up of 14 amino acids. V shed 2 bases and J 3 bases; nucleotides not matched to a gene: 1. CDR3 amino acids: CASSYGTGHTEAFF. The CDR3 nucleotides are TGTGCCAGCAGTTACGGGACAGGGCACACTGAAGCTTTCTTT.